Below, one T cell receptor beta chain is given with its context. The sample belongs to a study of blood T cell repertoires in COVID-19. About the study: Sample material is recorded as cDNA or gDNA derived from T cells, B-cell-depleted T cells, or PBMCs.

This CDR3 is built from 14 residues. Germline V gene lookup returns CDR1 MNHEY and CDR2 SVGEGT. V lost 5 bases, J lost 0 bases, and 8 bases lay in between. The data were produced by immunoSEQ multiplex PCR, yet TCRdb's version contains in-frame clones alone and is incomplete. The table lists roughly 150,000 clones, about 86% of them singletons. The chain joins TRBV6-2 or TRBV6-3 to TRBJ1-3, with no clear D. This receptor was identified in a man in his 70s with active or convalescent COVID-19. Sequenced sample: peripheral blood. The CDR3 loop is CASSRVVSGNTIYF. The CDR3 region has the DNA TGTGCCAGCAGTCGAGTTGTCTCTGGAAACACCATATATTTT.